Listed below are T cell receptor beta chains from one sample, sequenced in a study of CD8+CD57+ T cells in acquired aplastic anemia. TCRdb reprocessed the reads via MiXCR and lists one record per CDR3 protein. The sample carries 450,000 to 550,000 distinct CDR3 sequences, approximately 33% recorded once. Input material: sorted CD4+, CD8+, or CD8+CD57+ T cells (not recorded which) from PBMCs. These receptor sequences come from a human donor with aplastic anemia. Each CDR3 is given with its conserved first and last residue. The D gene is left open where the match is weak. Size tells how often a clone was seen (once, few, many) or the class of an expanded clone, and some rows leave it out.

v_gene: TRBV5-1; d_gene: TRBD2; abundance: few; j_gene: TRBJ2-5; CDR3nt: TGCGCCAGCAGCCTATGGACTAGCCGACTCCAAGAGACCCAGTACTTC; CDR3aa: CASSLWTSRLQETQYF
v_gene: TRBV9; d_gene: -; abundance: -; j_gene: TRBJ2-6; CDR3nt: TGTGCCAGCTCACCGGGGAGCGGGTCCGGGGCCAACGTCCTGACTTTC; CDR3aa: CASSPGSGSGANVLTF
v_gene: TRBV19; d_gene: TRBD2; abundance: many; j_gene: TRBJ2-7; CDR3nt: TGTGCCAGTAGTACGACTAGCGGGGGAACCTACGAGCAGTACTTC; CDR3aa: CASSTTSGGTYEQYF
v_gene: TRBV20-1; d_gene: TRBD2; abundance: few; j_gene: TRBJ2-5; CDR3nt: TGCAGTGCTAGAGTTCCGACTAGCGGTCACGAAGAGACCCAGTACTTC; CDR3aa: CSARVPTSGHEETQYF
v_gene: TRBV19; d_gene: -; abundance: many; j_gene: TRBJ1-5; CDR3nt: TGTGCCAGTAGTACCCGACACCTTAGCAATCAGCCCCAGCATTTT; CDR3aa: CASSTRHLSNQPQHF
v_gene: TRBV11-1; d_gene: TRBD2; abundance: -; j_gene: TRBJ2-1; CDR3nt: TGTGCCAGCAGCTTATGGACTAGCGGGGATCGCTACAATGAGCAGTTCTTC; CDR3aa: CASSLWTSGDRYNEQFF
v_gene: TRBV5-5; d_gene: -; abundance: -; j_gene: TRBJ2-7; CDR3nt: TGTGCCAGCAGCACCGGGAGCTACGAGCAGTACTTC; CDR3aa: CASSTGSYEQYF
v_gene: TRBV20-1; d_gene: -; abundance: -; j_gene: TRBJ1-1; CDR3nt: TGCAGTGCTAGTAGGGATAACACTGAAGCTTTCTTT; CDR3aa: CSASRDNTEAFF
v_gene: TRBV30; d_gene: TRBD1; abundance: few; j_gene: TRBJ1-2; CDR3nt: TGTGCCTGGCGACAGGGCGACTATGGCTACACCTTC; CDR3aa: CAWRQGDYGYTF
v_gene: TRBV10-3; d_gene: TRBD1; abundance: -; j_gene: TRBJ1-3; CDR3nt: TGTGCCAGCAGCCCCAGACAGGGCCCTGAGACGGGCACCATATATTTT; CDR3aa: CASSPRQGPETGTIYF
v_gene: TRBV10-3; d_gene: TRBD1; abundance: few; j_gene: TRBJ1-4; CDR3nt: TGTGCCAGCAGTGAAGGAAGGGACAGGGGTGGTGAAAAACTGTTTTTT; CDR3aa: CASSEGRDRGGEKLFF
v_gene: TRBV5-1; d_gene: -; abundance: few; j_gene: TRBJ1-4; CDR3nt: TGCGCCAGCAGCGTTGACGGTAATAATGAAAAACTGTTTTTT; CDR3aa: CASSVDGNNEKLFF
v_gene: TRBV19; d_gene: TRBD1; abundance: -; j_gene: TRBJ1-5; CDR3nt: TGTGCCAGTAGTATTACGGGGACAGGAGCTAATCAGCCCCAGCATTTT; CDR3aa: CASSITGTGANQPQHF
v_gene: TRBV30; d_gene: -; abundance: few; j_gene: TRBJ1-2; CDR3nt: TGTGCCTGGAGGGTTCGGACGAACTATGGCTACACCTTC; CDR3aa: CAWRVRTNYGYTF
v_gene: TRBV15; d_gene: -; abundance: -; j_gene: TRBJ2-2; CDR3nt: TGTGCCACCAGCACAGGGGGGACCGGGGAGCTGTTTTTT; CDR3aa: CATSTGGTGELFF
v_gene: TRBV7-2; d_gene: -; abundance: -; j_gene: TRBJ2-5; CDR3nt: TGTGCCAGCAGTGAAATTACAGGTGTGGGGACCCAGTACTTC; CDR3aa: CASSEITGVGTQYF
v_gene: TRBV20-1; d_gene: -; abundance: many; j_gene: TRBJ1-2; CDR3nt: TGCAGTGCTACAGGGGATAATGGCTACACCTTC; CDR3aa: CSATGDNGYTF
v_gene: TRBV5-1; d_gene: TRBD1; abundance: -; j_gene: TRBJ2-7; CDR3nt: TGCGCCAGCAGCTTGGACAGGGGGCTCTACGAGCAGTACTTC; CDR3aa: CASSLDRGLYEQYF
v_gene: TRBV19; d_gene: TRBD1; abundance: -; j_gene: TRBJ2-7; CDR3nt: TGTGCCAGTAGTACCAGGGGGGAGCAGTACTTC; CDR3aa: CASSTRGEQYF
v_gene: TRBV27; d_gene: -; abundance: -; j_gene: TRBJ1-2; CDR3nt: TGTGCCAGCAGTTTACGCTCCAGCTATGGCTACACCTTC; CDR3aa: CASSLRSSYGYTF
v_gene: TRBV7-9; d_gene: -; abundance: -; j_gene: TRBJ2-7; CDR3nt: TGTGCCAGCAGCTTGGGAGAGTACTTC; CDR3aa: CASSLGEYF
v_gene: TRBV20-1; d_gene: -; abundance: few; j_gene: TRBJ2-1; CDR3nt: TGCAGTGCTAGAGTCCACGAGCAGTTCTTC; CDR3aa: CSARVHEQFF
v_gene: TRBV10-3; d_gene: -; abundance: -; j_gene: TRBJ1-1; CDR3nt: TGTGCCATCAGTGCAGGGATGAACACTGAAGCTTTCTTT; CDR3aa: CAISAGMNTEAFF
v_gene: TRBV2; d_gene: -; abundance: once; j_gene: TRBJ2-5; CDR3nt: TGTGCCAGCAGCAAACCGGGACAAGAGACCCAGTACTTC; CDR3aa: CASSKPGQETQYF
v_gene: TRBV19; d_gene: -; abundance: -; j_gene: TRBJ2-5; CDR3nt: TGTGCCAGTAGTATAGCCAGGGAGGAGACCCAGTACTTC; CDR3aa: CASSIAREETQYF
v_gene: TRBV7-3; d_gene: TRBD1; abundance: many; j_gene: TRBJ2-5; CDR3nt: TGTGCCAGCAGTACGAAGGCGACAGGGAATCGGGAGACCCAGTACTTC; CDR3aa: CASSTKATGNRETQYF
v_gene: TRBV6-5; d_gene: TRBD1; abundance: few; j_gene: TRBJ1-2; CDR3nt: TGTGCCAGCAGCTACGGACAGGGTCAAGATGGCTACACCTTC; CDR3aa: CASSYGQGQDGYTF
v_gene: TRBV29-1; d_gene: -; abundance: many; j_gene: TRBJ1-2; CDR3nt: TGCAGCGTTGCTCGAGGCCAGAACTATGGCTACACCTTC; CDR3aa: CSVARGQNYGYTF
v_gene: TRBV30; d_gene: TRBD1; abundance: once; j_gene: TRBJ1-2; CDR3nt: TGTGCCTGGAAGCGTGCAGGGGGTGCGGTTGGCCACACCTTC; CDR3aa: CAWKRAGGAVGHTF
v_gene: TRBV7-3; d_gene: TRBD2; abundance: -; j_gene: TRBJ2-7; CDR3nt: TGTGCCAGCAGACAGACTAGCGGGAGTACCTACGAGCAGTACTTC; CDR3aa: CASRQTSGSTYEQYF
v_gene: TRBV20-1; d_gene: TRBD2; abundance: -; j_gene: TRBJ2-5; CDR3nt: TGCAGTGCTAGTGGGGCTAGCGGGGACCAAGAGACCCAGTACTTC; CDR3aa: CSASGASGDQETQYF
v_gene: TRBV2; d_gene: TRBD1; abundance: once; j_gene: TRBJ1-5; CDR3nt: TGTGCCAGCAGCCAGGGACAGCTGTATCAGCCCCAGCATTTT; CDR3aa: CASSQGQLYQPQHF
v_gene: TRBV20-1; d_gene: -; abundance: many; j_gene: TRBJ1-5; CDR3nt: TGCAGTGCTAATGGCAGGGTGAATCAGCCCCAGCATTTT; CDR3aa: CSANGRVNQPQHF
v_gene: TRBV24-1; d_gene: -; abundance: many; j_gene: TRBJ2-1; CDR3nt: TGTGCCACCAGTGATTTGCCGGGCTCGCAGTTCTTC; CDR3aa: CATSDLPGSQFF
v_gene: TRBV5-5; d_gene: -; abundance: -; j_gene: TRBJ2-1; CDR3nt: TGTGCCAGCAGCTTGGAGGTCCTAAGTGAGCAGTTCTTC; CDR3aa: CASSLEVLSEQFF
v_gene: TRBV20-1; d_gene: -; abundance: -; j_gene: TRBJ2-1; CDR3nt: TGCAGTGCTAGTTCCGGGGGCGATGAGCAGTTCTTC; CDR3aa: CSASSGGDEQFF
v_gene: TRBV19; d_gene: TRBD2; abundance: -; j_gene: TRBJ2-7; CDR3nt: TGTGCCAGTTACCCCACCGGACCCAGCGGGAGGGACGAGCAGTACTTC; CDR3aa: CASYPTGPSGRDEQYF
v_gene: TRBV5-2; d_gene: -; abundance: -; j_gene: TRBJ2-7; CDR3nt: TGTGCCAGCAACCATAAACCAGAGAACTCCTACGAGGAGCAGTACTTC; CDR3aa: CASNHKPENSYEEQYF
v_gene: TRBV19; d_gene: TRBD1; abundance: -; j_gene: TRBJ2-7; CDR3nt: TGTGCCAGTAGTATGGGACAGCTCCTAAGCGAGCAGTACTTC; CDR3aa: CASSMGQLLSEQYF
v_gene: TRBV9; d_gene: -; abundance: many; j_gene: TRBJ1-2; CDR3nt: TGTGCCAGCAGCACGAGGGGCTATGGCTACACCTTC; CDR3aa: CASSTRGYGYTF
v_gene: TRBV11-1; d_gene: -; abundance: few; j_gene: TRBJ2-4; CDR3nt: TGTGCCAGCAGCCCCCAGTCCAAAGACTTACGCATTCAGTACTTC; CDR3aa: CASSPQSKDLRIQYF
v_gene: TRBV7-9; d_gene: TRBD1; abundance: many; j_gene: TRBJ2-7; CDR3nt: TGTGCCAGCAGCCAGGGACAGCCGCCCCACGAGCAGTACTTC; CDR3aa: CASSQGQPPHEQYF
v_gene: TRBV5-1; d_gene: -; abundance: few; j_gene: TRBJ2-7; CDR3nt: TGCGCCAGCAGCCCCCAGACAGATAAATACGAGCAGTACTTC; CDR3aa: CASSPQTDKYEQYF
v_gene: TRBV10-3; d_gene: -; abundance: few; j_gene: TRBJ2-2; CDR3nt: TGTGCCAGCAGTGCCGAAGGCGGACAACTTTACACCGGGGAGCTGTTTTTT; CDR3aa: CASSAEGGQLYTGELFF
v_gene: TRBV12-3/TRBV12-4; d_gene: TRBD1; abundance: many; j_gene: TRBJ2-7; CDR3nt: TGTGCCAGCAGTCTGGGACAGGGCCACGAGCAGTACTTC; CDR3aa: CASSLGQGHEQYF
v_gene: TRBV19; d_gene: -; abundance: many; j_gene: TRBJ1-2; CDR3nt: TGTGCCAGTAGTATGATACTAGGAGGTGGCTACACCTTC; CDR3aa: CASSMILGGGYTF
v_gene: TRBV24-1; d_gene: -; abundance: -; j_gene: TRBJ2-5; CDR3nt: TGTGCCACCAGTGATTTGAGGGGGGAGACCCAGTACTTC; CDR3aa: CATSDLRGETQYF
v_gene: TRBV15; d_gene: -; abundance: -; j_gene: TRBJ1-6; CDR3nt: TGTGCCACCAGCAGAGATGTGCAACCCCTCCACTTT; CDR3aa: CATSRDVQPLHF
v_gene: TRBV24-1; d_gene: -; abundance: -; j_gene: TRBJ1-2; CDR3nt: TGTGCCACCAGTGATTTGGACAGGCAAGGGTTATACTATGGCTACACCTTC; CDR3aa: CATSDLDRQGLYYGYTF
v_gene: TRBV15; d_gene: -; abundance: -; j_gene: TRBJ1-5; CDR3nt: TGTGCCACCAGTCCGACCGTAGAGGGCAATCAGCCCCAGCATTTT; CDR3aa: CATSPTVEGNQPQHF
v_gene: TRBV7-9; d_gene: TRBD1; abundance: -; j_gene: TRBJ1-2; CDR3nt: TGTGCCAGCAGCCGTGGAGGTCAGGGGGCGCATCATGGCTACACCTTC; CDR3aa: CASSRGGQGAHHGYTF
v_gene: TRBV5-1; d_gene: TRBD1; abundance: many; j_gene: TRBJ1-1; CDR3nt: TGCGCCAGCAGCTTACAGGGGGTGAACACTGAAGCTTTCTTT; CDR3aa: CASSLQGVNTEAFF
v_gene: TRBV19; d_gene: TRBD1; abundance: few; j_gene: TRBJ1-1; CDR3nt: TGTGCCAGTACTGAACAACGGGACAGTTGGACTGAAGCTTTCTTT; CDR3aa: CASTEQRDSWTEAFF
v_gene: TRBV30; d_gene: -; abundance: -; j_gene: TRBJ1-2; CDR3nt: TGTGCCTGGGGCGGGAACAGGGCGGATGGCTACACCTTC; CDR3aa: CAWGGNRADGYTF
v_gene: TRBV9; d_gene: -; abundance: -; j_gene: TRBJ2-2; CDR3nt: TGTGCCAGCAGCCAGTCACACATCCCTTCAAACACCGGGGAGCTGTTTTTT; CDR3aa: CASSQSHIPSNTGELFF